This paragraph covers one TCR beta chain sequence. Its cognate antigen is unknown. In the source study's methods: The authors rarely found patient CD8+ clones larger than 1% matching published virus-specific TCRB sequences. Assay: immunoSEQ multiplex PCR; the TCRdb copy retains only in-frame clones and omits some. V and J calls and clone size are copied from that table; D and trimming were computed from the DNA. The sample gives tens of thousands of clones, roughly 74% of which show up once; approximately 11% is in the top ten. The data are from a study of somatic mutations in cytotoxic T cells in rheumatoid arthritis. Looking at the study overall: No treatment had yet been given when patient blood (approximately 29 ml EDTA) was drawn, right after diagnosis. General study findings and limits: The study found that the largest CD8+ clone exceeded 20% of CD8+ cells in about an eighth of the roughly 65 patients.

Germline CDR1 and CDR2: MNHNS and SASEGT. The V end lost 6 bases, the J end lost 2 bases, and 2 bases lay between the germline ends. The CDR3 loop spans 10 amino acids. This clonotype was sampled from an adult with rheumatoid arthritis. This sequence joins TRBV6-1 and TRBJ2-7; D remains unclear. Sequenced input: CD8+ T cells sorted from blood. CDR3 DNA sequence: TGTGCCAGCAGCACCTACGAGCAGTACTTC. This sequence encodes CASSTYEQYF.